This record looks at one T cell receptor (beta chain) sequence and its context. This specimen belongs to a study of blood T cell repertoires in COVID-19. Overall study: In each case, the material was cDNA or gDNA derived from T cells, B-cell-depleted T cells, or PBMCs.

As handled by the study authors: Estimation of nucleated cell counts relied on the amplification of reference gene primers. Sequencing was performed with immunoSEQ multiplex PCR; in TCRdb, only in-frame clones are kept and a portion is missing. The V and J calls and clone size were taken over from that table, and D and trimming were inferred from the DNA. The data show 65,000 to 80,000 clones, approximately 85% seen once. With 10 bases clipped from V and 2 bases from J, the junction kept 5 bases outside the gene matches. This CDR3 has 13 residues. CDR1 is SEHNR, CDR2 FQNEAQ, per germline (reference sequence).

The clonotype comes from a human donor in a cohort sampled during active COVID-19. The material sequenced was peripheral blood. J is TRBJ2-5 and V is TRBV7-9; 9 nucleotides line up with TRBD1. The CDR3 DNA is TGTGCCACGGGACAGGGATCTCAAGAGACCCAGTACTTC. It encodes CATGQGSQETQYF. Looking up the rest from reference TRBV7-9 and TRBJ2-5 gives the full variable domain: DTGVSQNPRHKITKRGQNVTFRCDPISEHNRLYWYRQTLGQGPEFLTYFQNEAQLEKSRLLSDRFSAERPKGSFSTLEIQRTEQGDSAMYLCATGQGSQETQYFGPGTRLLVL.